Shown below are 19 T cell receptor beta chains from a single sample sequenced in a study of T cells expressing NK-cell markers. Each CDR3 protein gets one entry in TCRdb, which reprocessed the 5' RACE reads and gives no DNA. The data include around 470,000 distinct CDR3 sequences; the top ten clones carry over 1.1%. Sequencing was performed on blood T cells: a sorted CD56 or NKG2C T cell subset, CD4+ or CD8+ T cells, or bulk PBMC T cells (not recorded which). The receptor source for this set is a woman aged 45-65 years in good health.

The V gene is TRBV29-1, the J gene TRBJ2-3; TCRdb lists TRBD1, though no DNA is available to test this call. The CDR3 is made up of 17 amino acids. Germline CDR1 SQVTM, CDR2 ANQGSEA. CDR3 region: CSAGGRRQGLSTDTQYF.

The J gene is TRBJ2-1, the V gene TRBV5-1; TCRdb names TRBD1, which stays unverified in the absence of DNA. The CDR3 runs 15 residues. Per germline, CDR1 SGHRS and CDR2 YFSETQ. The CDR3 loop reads CASSLAGGRINEQFF. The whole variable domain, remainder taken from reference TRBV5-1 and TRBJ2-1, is KAGVTQTPRYLIKTRGQQVTLSCSPISGHRSVSWYQQTPGQGLQFLFEYFSETQRNKGNFPGRFSGRQFSNSRSEMNVSTLELGDSALYLCASSLAGGRINEQFFGPGTRLTVL.

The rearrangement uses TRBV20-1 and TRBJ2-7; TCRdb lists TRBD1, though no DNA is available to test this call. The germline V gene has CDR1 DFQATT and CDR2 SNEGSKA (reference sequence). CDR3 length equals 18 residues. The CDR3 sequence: CSARRAGGGLLMGSEQYF.

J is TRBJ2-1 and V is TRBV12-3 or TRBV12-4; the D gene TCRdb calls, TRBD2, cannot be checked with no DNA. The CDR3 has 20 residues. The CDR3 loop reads CASSFPEGGTSGDIYNEQFF.

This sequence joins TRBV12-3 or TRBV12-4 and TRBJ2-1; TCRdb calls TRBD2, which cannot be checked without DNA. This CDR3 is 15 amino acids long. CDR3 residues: CASRRVGGSNNEQFF.

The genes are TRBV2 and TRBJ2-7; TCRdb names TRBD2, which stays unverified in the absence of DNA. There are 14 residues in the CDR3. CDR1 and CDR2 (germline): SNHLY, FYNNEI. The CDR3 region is CASSAKRVGYEQYF.

Here the CDR3 reads CASIPGQGHGGELFF. The chain recombines TRBV5-1 with TRBJ2-2; TCRdb calls TRBD1, which cannot be checked without DNA. The germline V gene has CDR1 SGHRS and CDR2 YFSETQ. This CDR3 has 15 amino acids.

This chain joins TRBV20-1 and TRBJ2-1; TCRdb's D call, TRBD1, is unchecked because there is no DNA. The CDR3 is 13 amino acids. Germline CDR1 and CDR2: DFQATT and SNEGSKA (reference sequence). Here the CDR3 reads CSASPGALREQFF.

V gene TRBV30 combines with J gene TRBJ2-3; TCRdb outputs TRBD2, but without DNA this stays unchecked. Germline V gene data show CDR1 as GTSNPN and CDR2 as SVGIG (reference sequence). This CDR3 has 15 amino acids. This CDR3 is CAWTALAGVKDTQYF.

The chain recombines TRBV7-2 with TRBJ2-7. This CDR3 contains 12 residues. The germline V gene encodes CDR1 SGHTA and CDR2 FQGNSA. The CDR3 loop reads CASSSSSYEQYF. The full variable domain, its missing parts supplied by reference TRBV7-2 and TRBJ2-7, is GAGVSQSPSNKVTEKGKDVELRCDPISGHTALYWYRQSLGQGLEFLIYFQGNSAPDKSGLPSDRFSAERTGGSVSTLTIQRTQQEDSAVYLCASSSSSYEQYFGPGTRLTVT.

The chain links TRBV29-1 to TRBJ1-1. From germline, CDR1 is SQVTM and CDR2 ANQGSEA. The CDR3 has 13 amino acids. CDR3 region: CSVEIRGGTEAFF.

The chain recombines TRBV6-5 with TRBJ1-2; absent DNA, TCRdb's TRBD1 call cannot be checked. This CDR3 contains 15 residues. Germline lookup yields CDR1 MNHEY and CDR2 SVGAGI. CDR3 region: CASRLPGQGIAGYTF.

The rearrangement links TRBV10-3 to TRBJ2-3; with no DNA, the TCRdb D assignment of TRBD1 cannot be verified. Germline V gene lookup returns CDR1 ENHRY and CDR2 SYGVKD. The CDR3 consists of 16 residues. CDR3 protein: CAIRDIGQASTDTQYF.

The CDR3 region is CASSTDRGQNSPLHF. This chain links TRBV2 with TRBJ1-6; TCRdb's D gene call, TRBD1, goes unchecked for lack of DNA. The CDR3 is 15 residues long. Germline V CDR1 and CDR2: SNHLY, FYNNEI.

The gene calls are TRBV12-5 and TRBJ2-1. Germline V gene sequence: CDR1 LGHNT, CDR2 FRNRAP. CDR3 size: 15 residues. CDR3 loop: CASGLGPYSFNEQFF.

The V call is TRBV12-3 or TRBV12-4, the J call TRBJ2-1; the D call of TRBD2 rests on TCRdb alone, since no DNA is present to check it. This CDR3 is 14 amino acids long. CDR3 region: CANSSELTYNEQFF.

This CDR3 is CASTPRPSPAGELFF. The genes are TRBV7-8 and TRBJ2-2; lacking DNA, the TRBD2 call made by TCRdb goes unchecked. The CDR3 consists of 15 residues. In germline, CDR1 is SGHVS, CDR2 FQNEAQ.

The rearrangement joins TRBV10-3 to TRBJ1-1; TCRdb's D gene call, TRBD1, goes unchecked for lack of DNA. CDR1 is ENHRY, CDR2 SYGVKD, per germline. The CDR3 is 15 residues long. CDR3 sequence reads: CAISDQRTGYTEAFF.

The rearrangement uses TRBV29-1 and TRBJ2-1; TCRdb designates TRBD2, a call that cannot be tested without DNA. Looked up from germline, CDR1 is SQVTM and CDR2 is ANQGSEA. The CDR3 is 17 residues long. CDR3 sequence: CSVAAGLVRGPYNEQFF.